This entry concerns a single TCR beta chain. The antigen is unknown. Primed by a sample-barcoded 5' primer and a J-beta primer mix, a second PCR proceeded for 7 to 11 cycles. A tag from a template-switch adaptor with 12 random nucleotides marked each cDNA molecule. Via MiXCR, TCRdb re-called the 5' RACE reads, giving one row per CDR3 protein. The table has 1.4 million to 1.5 million distinct CDR3 sequences, roughly 40% seen once; the top ten hold 7% to 9%. The sample originates from a study of blood T cells in healthy people across ages. Across the whole study: When template switching was applied, about one barcoded beta molecule was captured per two T cells. Study conclusions and caveats: Not knowing donor CMV status may have confounded expanded clonotype changes.

Germline V gene data show CDR1 as MNHEY and CDR2 as SVGAGI. The V gene lost 8 bases and the J gene lost 0 bases, with 6 bases spanning the gap. There are 12 residues in the CDR3. Around 10 milliliters of peripheral blood were drawn from each donor. V is TRBV6-5 and J is TRBJ2-3; D call uncertain. The sequenced material came from blood. This clonotype was sampled from a woman aged 18-30 years in good health. In DNA, the CDR3 is TGTGCCAGCCAGACGAGCACAGATACGCAGTATTTT. Its protein product is CASQTSTDTQYF.